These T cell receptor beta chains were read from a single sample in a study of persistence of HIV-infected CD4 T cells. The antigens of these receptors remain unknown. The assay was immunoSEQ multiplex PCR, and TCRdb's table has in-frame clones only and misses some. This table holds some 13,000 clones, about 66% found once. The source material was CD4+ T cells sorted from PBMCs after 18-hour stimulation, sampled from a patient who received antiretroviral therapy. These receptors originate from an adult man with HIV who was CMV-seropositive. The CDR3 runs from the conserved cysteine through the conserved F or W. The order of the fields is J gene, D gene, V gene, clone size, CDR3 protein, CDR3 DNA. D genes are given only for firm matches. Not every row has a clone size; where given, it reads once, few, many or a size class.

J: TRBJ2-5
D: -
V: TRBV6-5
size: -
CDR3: CASSTSGGRETQYF
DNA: TGTGCCAGCAGCACTTCAGGGGGGAGAGAGACCCAGTACTTC

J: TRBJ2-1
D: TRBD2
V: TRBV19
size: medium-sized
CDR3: CASNSGRANEQFF
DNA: TGTGCCAGTAATAGCGGGAGGGCCAATGAGCAGTTCTTC

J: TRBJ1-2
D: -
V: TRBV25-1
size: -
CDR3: CASSGNYGGRANYGYTF
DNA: TGTGCCAGCAGTGGAAATTACGGTGGGCGAGCCAACTATGGCTACACCTTC

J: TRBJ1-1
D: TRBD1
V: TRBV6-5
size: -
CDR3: CASSYSTGRGAEAFF
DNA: TGTGCCAGCAGTTACTCGACAGGGAGGGGCGCTGAAGCTTTCTTT

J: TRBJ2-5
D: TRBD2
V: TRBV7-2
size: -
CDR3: CASSWGTSGLETQYF
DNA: TGTGCCAGCAGCTGGGGGACTAGCGGATTAGAGACCCAGTACTTC

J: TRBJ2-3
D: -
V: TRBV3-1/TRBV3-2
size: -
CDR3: CASSRWLAADTQYF
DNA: TGTGCCAGCAGCCGTTGGCTAGCTGCAGATACGCAGTATTTT

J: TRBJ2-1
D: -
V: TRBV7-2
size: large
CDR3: CASSPRDPLRGLFF
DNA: TGTGCCAGCAGCCCACGGGACCCACTGAGAGGTCTGTTCTTC

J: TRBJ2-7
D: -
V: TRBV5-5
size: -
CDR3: CASSIGGTYEQYF
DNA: TGTGCCAGCAGTATCGGGGGAACCTACGAGCAGTACTTC

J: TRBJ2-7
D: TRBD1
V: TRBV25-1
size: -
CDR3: CASSELGQGYEQYF
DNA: TGTGCCAGCAGTGAATTAGGACAGGGCTACGAGCAGTACTTC

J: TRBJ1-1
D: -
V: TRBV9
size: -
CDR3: CASSVKAAAQNTEAFF
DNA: TGTGCCAGCAGCGTAAAGGCGGCAGCCCAGAACACTGAAGCTTTCTTT

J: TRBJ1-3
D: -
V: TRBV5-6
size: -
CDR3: CASSFNGLSGNTIYF
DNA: TGTGCCAGCAGCTTTAACGGACTCTCTGGAAACACCATATATTTT

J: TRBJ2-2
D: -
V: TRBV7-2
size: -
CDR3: CASSPRVLKEELFF
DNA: TGTGCCAGCAGCCCCCGGGTTCTAAAGGAGGAGCTGTTTTTT

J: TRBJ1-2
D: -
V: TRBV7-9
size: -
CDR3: CASSLGGRTVGAF
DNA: TGTGCCAGCAGCTTAGGGGGACGGACGGTCGGCGCCTTC

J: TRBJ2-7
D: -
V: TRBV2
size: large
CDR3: CASSNLHRDEAEQYF
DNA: TGTGCCAGCTCAAATCTTCACAGGGATGAGGCCGAGCAGTACTTC

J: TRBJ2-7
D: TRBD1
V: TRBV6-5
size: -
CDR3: CASSYSARGNEQYF
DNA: TGTGCCAGCAGTTACTCAGCCAGGGGGAACGAGCAGTACTTC

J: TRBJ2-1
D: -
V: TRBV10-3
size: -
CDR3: CAIRGGLVDNEQFF
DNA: TGTGCCATCAGGGGCGGGCTAGTCGACAATGAGCAGTTCTTC

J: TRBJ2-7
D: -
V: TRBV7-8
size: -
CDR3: CASSKHRSYEQYF
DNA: TGTGCCAGCAGCAAGCACAGGAGCTACGAGCAGTACTTC

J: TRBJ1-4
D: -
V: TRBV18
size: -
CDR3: CASSRDTGPNEKLFF
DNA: TGTGCCAGCTCACGGGACACTGGTCCTAATGAAAAACTGTTTTTT

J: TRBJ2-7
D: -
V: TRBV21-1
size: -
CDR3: CASSKQGPTLYEQYF
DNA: TGTGCCAGCAGCAAGCAGGGGCCCACCCTCTACGAGCAGTACTTC

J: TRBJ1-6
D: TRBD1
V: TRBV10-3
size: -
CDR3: CAISEIGQGNSPLHF
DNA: TGTGCCATCAGTGAAATAGGACAGGGTAATTCACCCCTCCACTTT